This T cell receptor (beta chain) was identified in a study of monozygotic twins with inflammatory bowel disease. Study outcomes and limitations: It was in IBD patients that TCRbeta diversity (inverse Simpson) was lower than in healthy co-twins.

Points on this clonotype: The target antigen is unknown.

Every TCR library consumed 3500 ng of total RNA. Through template switching, UMIs that included a 6-nucleotide sample barcode were added. TCRdb processed the 5' RACE reads again and assigns one entry to each CDR3 protein, with no DNA. Its listing shows roughly 320,000 distinct CDR3 sequences. The CDR3 covers 14 residues. Germline V gene lookup returns CDR1 SGHDT and CDR2 YYEEEE. Input material: blood. This TCR was sampled from a human donor with ulcerative colitis or Crohn's disease, or a healthy co-twin of an affected twin (not recorded which). The V gene is TRBV5-6, the J gene TRBJ2-1; with no DNA, the TCRdb D assignment of TRBD1 cannot be verified. CDR3 loop: CASSLEAGSNEQFF.